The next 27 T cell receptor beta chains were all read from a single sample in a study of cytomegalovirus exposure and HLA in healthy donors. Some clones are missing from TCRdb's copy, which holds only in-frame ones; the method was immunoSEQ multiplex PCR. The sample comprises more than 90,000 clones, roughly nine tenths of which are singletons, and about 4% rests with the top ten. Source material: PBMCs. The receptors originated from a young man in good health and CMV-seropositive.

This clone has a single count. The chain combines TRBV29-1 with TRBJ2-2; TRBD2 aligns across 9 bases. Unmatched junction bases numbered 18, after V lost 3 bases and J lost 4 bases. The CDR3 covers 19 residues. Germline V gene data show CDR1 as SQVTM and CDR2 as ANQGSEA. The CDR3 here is CSVDMGSGTSRPVTGELFF. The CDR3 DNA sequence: TGCAGCGTTGACATGGGCTCCGGGACTAGCCGTCCGGTCACCGGGGAGCTGTTTTTT.

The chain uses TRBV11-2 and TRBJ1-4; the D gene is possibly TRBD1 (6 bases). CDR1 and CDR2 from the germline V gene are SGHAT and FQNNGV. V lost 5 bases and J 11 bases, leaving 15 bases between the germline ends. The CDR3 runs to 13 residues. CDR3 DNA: TGTGCCAGCAGCAGCCCGCGGGGGCAGAAACTGTTTTTT. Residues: CASSSPRGQKLFF.

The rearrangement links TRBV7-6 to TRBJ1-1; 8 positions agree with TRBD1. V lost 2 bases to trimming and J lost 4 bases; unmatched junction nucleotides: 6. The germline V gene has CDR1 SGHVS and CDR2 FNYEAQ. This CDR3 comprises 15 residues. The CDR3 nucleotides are TGTGCCAGCAGCTTACTCAAAACAGGGGGCACTGAAGCTTTCTTT. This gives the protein CASSLLKTGGTEAFF.

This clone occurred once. This CDR3 is CASSHHPGSSYEQYF. DNA for the CDR3: TGCGCCAGCAGCCACCACCCCGGTTCCTCCTACGAGCAGTACTTC. This chain connects TRBV4-1 to TRBJ2-7; D not resolved. The CDR3 contains 15 residues. CDR1 is MGHRA, CDR2 YSYEKL, per germline. Trimming cost V 3 bases and J 0 bases, with 12 bases left between them.

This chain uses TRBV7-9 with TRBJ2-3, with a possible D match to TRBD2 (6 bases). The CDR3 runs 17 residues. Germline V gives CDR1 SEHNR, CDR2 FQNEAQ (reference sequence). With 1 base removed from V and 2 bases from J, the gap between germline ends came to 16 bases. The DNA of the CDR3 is TGTGCCAGCAGCTTAGGTGCAGCGGGCGTCTTCACAGATACGCAGTATTTT. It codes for CASSLGAAGVFTDTQYF.

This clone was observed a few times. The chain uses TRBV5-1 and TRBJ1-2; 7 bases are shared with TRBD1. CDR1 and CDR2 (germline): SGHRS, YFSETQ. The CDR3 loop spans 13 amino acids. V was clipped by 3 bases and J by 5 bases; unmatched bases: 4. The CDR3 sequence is CASSWGQPYGYTF. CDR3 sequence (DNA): TGCGCCAGCAGCTGGGGACAGCCTTATGGCTACACCTTC.

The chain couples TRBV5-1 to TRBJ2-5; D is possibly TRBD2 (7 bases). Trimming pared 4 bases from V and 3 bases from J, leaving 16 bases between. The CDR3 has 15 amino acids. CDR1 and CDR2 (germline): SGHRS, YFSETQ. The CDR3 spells CASSVVPGGEETQYF. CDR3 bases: TGCGCCAGCAGCGTGGTTCCGGGGGGCGAAGAGACCCAGTACTTC.

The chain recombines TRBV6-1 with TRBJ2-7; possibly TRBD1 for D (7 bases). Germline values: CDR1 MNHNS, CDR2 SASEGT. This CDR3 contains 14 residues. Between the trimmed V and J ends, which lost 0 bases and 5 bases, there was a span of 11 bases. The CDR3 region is CASSEAGRGDEQYF. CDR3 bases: TGTGCCAGCAGTGAAGCGGGCAGGGGGGACGAGCAGTACTTC.

The CDR3 protein is CASSVRPSKGETQYF. Here the CDR3 DNA reads TGTGCCAGCAGCGTACGACCTTCGAAGGGGGAGACCCAGTACTTC. The rearrangement uses TRBV9 and TRBJ2-5, with a tentative D call TRBD1 (5 bases). This CDR3 is built from 15 residues. Trimming shortened V by 1 base and J by 5 bases, and 15 bases separated the two germline ends. Germline loops: CDR1 SGDLS, CDR2 YYNGEE.

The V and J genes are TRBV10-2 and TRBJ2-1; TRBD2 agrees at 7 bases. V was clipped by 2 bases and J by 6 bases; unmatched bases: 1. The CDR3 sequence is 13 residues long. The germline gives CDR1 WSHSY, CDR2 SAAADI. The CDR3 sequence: CASSEGRVNEQFF. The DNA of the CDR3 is TGCGCCAGCAGTGAGGGGAGGGTCAATGAGCAGTTCTTC.

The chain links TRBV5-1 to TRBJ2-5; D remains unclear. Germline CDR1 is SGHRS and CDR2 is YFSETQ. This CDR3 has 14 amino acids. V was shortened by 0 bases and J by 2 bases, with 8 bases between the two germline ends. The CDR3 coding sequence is TGCGCCAGCAGCTTGGTTACAGATCAAGAGACCCAGTACTTC. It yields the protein CASSLVTDQETQYF.

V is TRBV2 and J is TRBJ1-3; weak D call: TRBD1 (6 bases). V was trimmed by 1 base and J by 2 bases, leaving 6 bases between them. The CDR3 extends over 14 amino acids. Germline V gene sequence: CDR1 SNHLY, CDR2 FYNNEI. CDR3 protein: CASSEGTAGNTIYF. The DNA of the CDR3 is TGTGCCAGCAGTGAAGGGACAGCTGGAAACACCATATATTTT.

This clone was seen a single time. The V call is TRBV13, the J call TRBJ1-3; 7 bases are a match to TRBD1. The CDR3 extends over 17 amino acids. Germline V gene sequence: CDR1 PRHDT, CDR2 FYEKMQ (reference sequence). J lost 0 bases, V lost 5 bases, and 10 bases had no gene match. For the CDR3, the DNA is TGTGCCAGCAGCCCTCCGGGACAGCTATTCTCTGGAAACACCATATATTTT. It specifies CASSPPGQLFSGNTIYF.

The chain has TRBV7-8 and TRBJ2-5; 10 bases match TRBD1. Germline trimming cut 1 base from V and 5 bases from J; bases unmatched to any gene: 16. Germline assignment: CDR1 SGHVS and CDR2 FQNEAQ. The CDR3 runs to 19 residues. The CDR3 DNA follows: TGTGCCAGCAGCTTAGAACCGGACAGGGGGTCCCCTACGCGGGAGACCCAGTACTTC. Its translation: CASSLEPDRGSPTRETQYF.

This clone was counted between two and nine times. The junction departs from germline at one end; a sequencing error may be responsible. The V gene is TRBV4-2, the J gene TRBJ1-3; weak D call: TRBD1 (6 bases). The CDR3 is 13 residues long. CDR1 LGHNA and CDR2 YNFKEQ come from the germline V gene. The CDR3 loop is CASSQGPPDRLHF. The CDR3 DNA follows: TGTGCCAGCAGCCAAGGCCCTCCCGACAGGTTACATTTT.

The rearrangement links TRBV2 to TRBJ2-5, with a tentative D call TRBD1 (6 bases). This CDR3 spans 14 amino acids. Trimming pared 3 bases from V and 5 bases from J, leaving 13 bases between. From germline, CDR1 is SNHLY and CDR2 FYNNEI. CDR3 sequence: CASSEGAGWETQYF. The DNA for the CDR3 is TGTGCCAGCAGTGAGGGGGCAGGGTGGGAGACCCAGTACTTC.

CDR3 loop: CAISLYRDREGRGGNTIYF. The CDR3 region has the DNA TGTGCCATCAGTCTTTACCGGGACAGGGAGGGTCGTGGTGGAAACACCATATATTTT. V usage is TRBV10-3 and J usage is TRBJ1-3; 9 bases agree with TRBD1. This CDR3 spans 19 amino acids. Germline CDR1 reads ENHRY; CDR2 reads SYGVKD. V was pared by 5 bases and J by 3 bases, with 17 bases of the junction left unmatched.

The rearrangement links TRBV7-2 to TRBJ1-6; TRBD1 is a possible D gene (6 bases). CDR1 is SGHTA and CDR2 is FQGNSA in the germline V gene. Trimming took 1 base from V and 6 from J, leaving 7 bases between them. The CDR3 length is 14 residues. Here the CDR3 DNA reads TGTGCCAGCAGCTTAGAAGGGGGTAATTCACCCCTCCACTTT. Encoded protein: CASSLEGGNSPLHF.

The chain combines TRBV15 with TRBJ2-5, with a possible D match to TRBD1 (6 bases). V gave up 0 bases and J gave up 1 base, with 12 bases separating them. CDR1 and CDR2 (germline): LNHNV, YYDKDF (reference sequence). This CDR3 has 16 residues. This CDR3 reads CATSRDLGAGQETQYF. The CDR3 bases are TGTGCCACCAGCAGAGATTTGGGGGCAGGCCAAGAGACCCAGTACTTC.

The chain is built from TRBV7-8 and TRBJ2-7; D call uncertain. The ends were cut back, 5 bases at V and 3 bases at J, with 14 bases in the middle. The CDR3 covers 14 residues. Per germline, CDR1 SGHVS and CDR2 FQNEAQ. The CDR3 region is CASSPLGVYYEQYF. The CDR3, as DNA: TGTGCCAGCAGCCCTCTGGGCGTTTACTACGAGCAGTACTTC.

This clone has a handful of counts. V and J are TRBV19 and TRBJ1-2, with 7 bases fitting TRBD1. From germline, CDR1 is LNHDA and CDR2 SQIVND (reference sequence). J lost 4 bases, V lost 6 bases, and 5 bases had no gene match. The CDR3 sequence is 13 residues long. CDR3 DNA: TGTGCCAGTAGATCTGGGACAGTCTATGGCTACACCTTC. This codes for CASRSGTVYGYTF. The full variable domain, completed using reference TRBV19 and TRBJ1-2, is DGGITQSPKYLFRKEGQNVTLSCEQNLNHDAMYWYRQDPGQGLRLIYYSQIVNDFQKGDIAEGYSVSREKKESFPLTVTSAQKNPTAFYLCASRSGTVYGYTFGSGTRLTVV.

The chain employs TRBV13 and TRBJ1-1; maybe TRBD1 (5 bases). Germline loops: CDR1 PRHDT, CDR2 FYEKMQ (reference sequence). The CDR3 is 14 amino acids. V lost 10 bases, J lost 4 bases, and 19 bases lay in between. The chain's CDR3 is CATLPWAGITEAFF. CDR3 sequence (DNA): TGTGCCACTCTACCCTGGGCAGGGATCACTGAAGCTTTCTTT.

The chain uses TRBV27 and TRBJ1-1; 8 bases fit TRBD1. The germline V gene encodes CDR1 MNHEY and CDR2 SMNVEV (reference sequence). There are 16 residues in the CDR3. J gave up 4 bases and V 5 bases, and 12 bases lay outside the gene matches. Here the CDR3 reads CASSSLLGQGSTEAFF. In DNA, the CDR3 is TGTGCCAGCAGTAGTCTCCTCGGACAGGGTTCCACTGAAGCTTTCTTT.

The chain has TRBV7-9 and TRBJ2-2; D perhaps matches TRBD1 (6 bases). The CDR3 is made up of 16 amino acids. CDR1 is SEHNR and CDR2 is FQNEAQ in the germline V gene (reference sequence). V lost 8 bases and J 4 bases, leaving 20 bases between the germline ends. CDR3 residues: CASPDYNRAFTGELFF. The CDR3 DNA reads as TGTGCCAGCCCGGATTATAACAGGGCATTCACCGGGGAGCTGTTTTTT. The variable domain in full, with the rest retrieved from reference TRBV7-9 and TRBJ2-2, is DTGVSQNPRHKITKRGQNVTFRCDPISEHNRLYWYRQTLGQGPEFLTYFQNEAQLEKSRLLSDRFSAERPKGSFSTLEIQRTEQGDSAMYLCASPDYNRAFTGELFFGEGSRLTVL.

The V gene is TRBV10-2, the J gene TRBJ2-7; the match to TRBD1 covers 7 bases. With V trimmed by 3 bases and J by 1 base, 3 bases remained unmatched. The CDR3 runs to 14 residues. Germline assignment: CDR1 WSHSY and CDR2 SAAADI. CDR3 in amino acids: CASSEQGFSYEQYF. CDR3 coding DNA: TGCGCCAGCAGTGAACAGGGGTTTTCCTACGAGCAGTACTTC.

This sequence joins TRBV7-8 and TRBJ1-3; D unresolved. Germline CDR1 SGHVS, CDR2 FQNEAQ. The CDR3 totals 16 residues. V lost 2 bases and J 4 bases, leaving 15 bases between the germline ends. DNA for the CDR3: TGTGCCAGCAGCTTAAATCCACCGGGATCCGGAAACACCATATATTTT. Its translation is CASSLNPPGSGNTIYF.

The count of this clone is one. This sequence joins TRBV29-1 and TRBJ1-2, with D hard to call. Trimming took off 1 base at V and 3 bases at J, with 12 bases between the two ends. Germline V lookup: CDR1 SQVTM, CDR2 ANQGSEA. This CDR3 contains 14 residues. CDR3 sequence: CSVEGGGEDYGYTF. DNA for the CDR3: TGCAGCGTTGAAGGGGGAGGTGAGGACTATGGCTACACCTTC.